This TCR beta chain was recorded in a study of radiotherapy plus CTLA-4 blockade in lung cancer (dated by TCRdb to 2016 to 2018). Study-level background: Among the enrolled patients, 18% had an objective response, and around 31% reached disease control. Paper-wide results and their limitations: Increased serum interferon-beta after radiation, together with early dynamic changes in blood T cell clones, were reported to be the strongest predictors of response. After treatment with radiotherapy and ipilimumab, TCR clones that originated in tumors expanded in peripheral blood.

The CDR3 contains 13 residues, cysteine and phenylalanine counted. Only the CDR3 DNA stays, 39 bases, in frame from base 1. Taken from the germline V gene, the CDR1 and CDR2 loops are SGHTA and FQGNSA. A distance of 7 bases separates the germline ends of V and J, which lose 6 bases and 1 base respectively. The study tested focal radiation therapy combined with CTLA-4 blockade (ipilimumab) in patients with chemo-refractory metastatic non-small-cell lung cancer. Remarks on this clone: The antigen it binds to is not known. One base away there is no much larger clone; base qualities are not given.

Library preparation employed the immunoSEQ multiplex PCR assay. In TCRdb, the immuneACCESS table is reduced to in-frame sequences with V and J assigned. These tables do not hold every clone; where another copy was compared, an unresolved V gene accounts for under half, and the others remain unexplained. Counted in this sample were around 32,000 clones; over 75% of them appeared once. The ten largest clonotypes hold approximately 25% of the sample. The sample was peripheral blood, taken from a patient treated with radiotherapy plus ipilimumab. The sequence derives from a human donor with non-small cell lung cancer that progressed on radiotherapy plus ipilimumab. The sequence is built from TRBV7-2 and TRBJ1-5, with an unclear D gene assignment. The bases are TGTGCCAGCAGTCTCGTGAGCAATCAGCCCCAGCATTTT. Its product reads: CASSLVSNQPQHF.